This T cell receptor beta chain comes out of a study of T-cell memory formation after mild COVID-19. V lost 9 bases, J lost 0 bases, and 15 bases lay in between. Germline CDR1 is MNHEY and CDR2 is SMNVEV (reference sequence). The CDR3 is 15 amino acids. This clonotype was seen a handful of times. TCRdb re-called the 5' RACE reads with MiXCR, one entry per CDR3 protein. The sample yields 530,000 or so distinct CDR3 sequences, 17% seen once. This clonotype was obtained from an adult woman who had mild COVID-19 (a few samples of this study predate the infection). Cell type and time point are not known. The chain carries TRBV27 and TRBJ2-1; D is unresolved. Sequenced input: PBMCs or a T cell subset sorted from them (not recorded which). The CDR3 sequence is CASTRGPSSYNEQFF. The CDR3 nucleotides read TGTGCCAGTACCCGCGGCCCGAGCTCCTACAATGAGCAGTTCTTC.